The present entry profiles one TCR beta chain with its context. TCRdb's table, derived via immunoSEQ multiplex PCR, lists solely in-frame clones and lacks some. The table lists 130,000 to 150,000 clones, more than 90% of them singletons, with about 3.2% in the top ten. The data were obtained in a study of control samples from healthy donors and cancer patients. CDR3 length equals 14 residues. The V gene end was trimmed by 5 bases and the J gene end by 1 base; junction bases not matched to a gene: 3. The V gene's germline CDR1 is PRHDT and CDR2 FYEKMQ (reference sequence). The sample taken for sequencing was blood. This TCR derives from a man younger than 45 in good health. The chain carries TRBV13 and TRBJ2-3, with TRBD2 identical over 7 bases. The CDR3: CASSPREGTDTQYF. The CDR3, as DNA: TGTGCCAGCAGCCCCCGGGAGGGCACAGATACGCAGTATTTT.